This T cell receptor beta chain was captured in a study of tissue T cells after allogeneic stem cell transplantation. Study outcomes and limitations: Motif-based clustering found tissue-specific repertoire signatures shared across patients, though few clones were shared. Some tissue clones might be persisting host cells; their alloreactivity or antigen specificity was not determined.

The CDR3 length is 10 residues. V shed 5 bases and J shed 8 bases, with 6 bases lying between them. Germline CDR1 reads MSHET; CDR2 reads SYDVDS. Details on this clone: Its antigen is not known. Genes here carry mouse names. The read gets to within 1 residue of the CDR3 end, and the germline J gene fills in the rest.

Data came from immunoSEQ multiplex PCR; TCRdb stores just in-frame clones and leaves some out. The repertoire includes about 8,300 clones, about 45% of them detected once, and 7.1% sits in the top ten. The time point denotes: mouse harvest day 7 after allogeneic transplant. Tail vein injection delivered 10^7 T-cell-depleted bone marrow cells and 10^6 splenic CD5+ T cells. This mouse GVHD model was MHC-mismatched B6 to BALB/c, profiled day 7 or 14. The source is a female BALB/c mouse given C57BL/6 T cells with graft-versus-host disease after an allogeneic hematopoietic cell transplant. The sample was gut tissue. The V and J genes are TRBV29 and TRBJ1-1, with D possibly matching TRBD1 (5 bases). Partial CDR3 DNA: TGTGCTAGCAGTCACAGGGAAGTCTTC. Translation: CASSHREVF. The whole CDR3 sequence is CASSHREVFF. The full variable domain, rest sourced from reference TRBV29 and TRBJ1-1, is DMKVTQMPRYLIKRMGENVLLECGQDMSHETMYWYRQDPGLGLQLIYISYDVDSNSEGDIPKGYRVSRKKREHFSLILDSAKTNQTSVYFCASSHREVFFGKGTRLTVV.